The rows below give T cell receptor beta chains drawn from one sample of a study of T cells expressing NK-cell markers. One entry per CDR3 protein, without DNA, is what TCRdb gives after re-calling the 5' RACE reads. Its clone listing holds 400,000 or so distinct CDR3 sequences. Material: blood T cells: a sorted CD56 or NKG2C T cell subset, CD4+ or CD8+ T cells, or bulk PBMC T cells (not recorded which). The receptors were sampled from a woman aged 50 to 65 in good health. Both conserved end residues are part of each CDR3. Each record gives: V gene, J gene, CDR3 protein.

v_gene: TRBV7-2; j_gene: TRBJ2-6; CDR3aa: CASSLELAGANVLTF
v_gene: TRBV12-3/TRBV12-4; j_gene: TRBJ2-3; CDR3aa: CASRPSPLAGSTDTQYF
v_gene: TRBV5-1; j_gene: TRBJ2-5; CDR3aa: CASSLAGLAEPGRETQYF
v_gene: TRBV10-3; j_gene: TRBJ2-6; CDR3aa: CASKRLSGRTTGANVLTF
v_gene: TRBV5-1; j_gene: TRBJ1-1; CDR3aa: CASSLALANTEAFF
v_gene: TRBV29-1; j_gene: TRBJ2-7; CDR3aa: CSAVSGNSYEQYF
v_gene: TRBV29-1; j_gene: TRBJ2-2; CDR3aa: CSVATAGGPNTGELFF
v_gene: TRBV7-2; j_gene: TRBJ2-6; CDR3aa: CASTLGLAGGGSGANVLTF
v_gene: TRBV27; j_gene: TRBJ1-6; CDR3aa: CASSPPGAAAGGNHSPLHF
v_gene: TRBV20-1; j_gene: TRBJ2-5; CDR3aa: CSASSSGGTQYF
v_gene: TRBV27; j_gene: TRBJ2-1; CDR3aa: CATRTALYNEQFF
v_gene: TRBV5-1; j_gene: TRBJ2-1; CDR3aa: CASSRTGVVGHEQFF
v_gene: TRBV7-9; j_gene: TRBJ2-1; CDR3aa: CASSLFRGDEQFF
v_gene: TRBV20-1; j_gene: TRBJ2-1; CDR3aa: CSAFSTSALKNEQFF
v_gene: TRBV12-3/TRBV12-4; j_gene: TRBJ2-1; CDR3aa: CASSLGRRAHNEQFF
v_gene: TRBV13; j_gene: TRBJ1-2; CDR3aa: CASSLSGTGGGRGYTF
v_gene: TRBV7-6; j_gene: TRBJ1-5; CDR3aa: CASSPANLEPQHF
v_gene: TRBV20-1; j_gene: TRBJ1-1; CDR3aa: CSAQSQGADTEAFF
v_gene: TRBV2; j_gene: TRBJ2-2; CDR3aa: CASTRDSGSTGELFF
v_gene: TRBV24-1; j_gene: TRBJ2-3; CDR3aa: CATSDPPGTSGSGTDTQYF
v_gene: TRBV12-3/TRBV12-4; j_gene: TRBJ2-7; CDR3aa: CASGEGGRSYEQYF
v_gene: TRBV12-3/TRBV12-4; j_gene: TRBJ2-3; CDR3aa: CASSQTASNADTQYF
v_gene: TRBV5-5; j_gene: TRBJ2-3; CDR3aa: CASSLPVGSPYASTDTQYF
v_gene: TRBV5-8; j_gene: TRBJ2-1; CDR3aa: CASSRTGTSYNEQFF
v_gene: TRBV5-1; j_gene: TRBJ2-6; CDR3aa: CASGGLAKPGANVLTF
v_gene: TRBV12-3/TRBV12-4; j_gene: TRBJ2-2; CDR3aa: CASSLGTPTGELFF
v_gene: TRBV20-1; j_gene: TRBJ2-3; CDR3aa: CSAPPSGRPGARTDTQYF
v_gene: TRBV4-1; j_gene: TRBJ2-7; CDR3aa: CASSQVASGSEGYEQYF
v_gene: TRBV20-1; j_gene: TRBJ2-7; CDR3aa: CSAVDTVSYEQYF
v_gene: TRBV20-1; j_gene: TRBJ2-1; CDR3aa: CSVSLLAGVVGGEQFF
v_gene: TRBV19; j_gene: TRBJ2-3; CDR3aa: CASSKSGGSKADTQYF
v_gene: TRBV5-1; j_gene: TRBJ2-3; CDR3aa: CASSTGTRQPDTQYF
v_gene: TRBV10-3; j_gene: TRBJ2-1; CDR3aa: CAISESAWEQFF
v_gene: TRBV9; j_gene: TRBJ2-1; CDR3aa: CASSPGQGISSNEQFF
v_gene: TRBV7-9; j_gene: TRBJ2-1; CDR3aa: CASTPGPTSSYNEQFF
v_gene: TRBV29-1; j_gene: TRBJ2-7; CDR3aa: CSVAVGLVAPYEQYF
v_gene: TRBV4-2; j_gene: TRBJ2-5; CDR3aa: CASSLRPQETQYF
v_gene: TRBV20-1; j_gene: TRBJ2-2; CDR3aa: CSARDVISANTGELFF
v_gene: TRBV7-9; j_gene: TRBJ2-3; CDR3aa: CASSTRAGDTQYF
v_gene: TRBV29-1; j_gene: TRBJ2-2; CDR3aa: CSVVITGELFF
v_gene: TRBV10-3; j_gene: TRBJ2-1; CDR3aa: CATQDYNEQFF
v_gene: TRBV20-1; j_gene: TRBJ2-1; CDR3aa: CSASSMTSGAYNEQFF
v_gene: TRBV10-2; j_gene: TRBJ1-4; CDR3aa: CASSDLSGREKLFF
v_gene: TRBV7-9; j_gene: TRBJ1-4; CDR3aa: CASSPLASPTNEKLFF
v_gene: TRBV5-1; j_gene: TRBJ2-3; CDR3aa: CASSPALSTDTQYF
v_gene: TRBV4-1; j_gene: TRBJ2-3; CDR3aa: CASSQEGFRKVDTQYF
v_gene: TRBV6-5; j_gene: TRBJ2-1; CDR3aa: CASSYSPLAGRSYNEQFF
v_gene: TRBV7-2; j_gene: TRBJ2-7; CDR3aa: CASSLGGGPTYEQYF